Listed here are 23 T cell receptor beta chains from one sample, sequenced in a study of cytotoxic CD8 clonotypes in ibrutinib-treated CLL. Method: immunoSEQ multiplex PCR; TCRdb's copy keeps in-frame clones and lacks some. Here the sample spans roughly 330,000 clones, around 66% being singletons. The source material was PBMCs, sampled after 36 months of ibrutinib treatment. The receptors here all came from a human donor with chronic lymphocytic leukemia.

J is TRBJ2-1 and V is TRBV2; 10 bases match TRBD1. Trimming took 8 bases from V and 8 from J; bases not matched to a gene: 6. The CDR3 has 13 residues. The germline gives CDR1 SNHLY, CDR2 FYNNEI. The DNA of the CDR3 is TGTGCCAGCTCCCGGGACAGGGGAGATGAGCAGTTCTTC. Translation: CASSRDRGDEQFF.

This clone was seen only a few times. This chain connects TRBV15 to TRBJ1-1; D gene ambiguous. This CDR3 is 13 amino acids long. V dropped 5 bases and J dropped 11 bases, with 18 bases sitting between them. Germline-derived CDR1 and CDR2 are LNHNV and YYDKDF (reference sequence). The CDR3 bases are TGTGCCACCAGCCCCCTGCGACGCAAACGGGCTTTCTTT. Its translation: CATSPLRRKRAFF.

The gene calls are TRBV5-5 and TRBJ2-7; D uncertain. Germline-derived CDR1 and CDR2 are SGHKS and YYEKEE (reference sequence). CDR3 length: 11 residues. The V gene lost 4 bases and the J gene lost 0 bases, with 2 bases spanning the gap. CDR3 sequence reads: CASSPSYEQYF. As DNA, the CDR3 is TGTGCCAGCAGCCCCTCCTACGAGCAGTACTTC.

CDR3 residues: CASSLGPREGYEQYF. The CDR3 nucleotides are TGTGCCAGCAGCTTGGGGCCCAGGGAGGGGTACGAGCAGTACTTC. The rearrangement links TRBV5-6 to TRBJ2-7, with 7 nucleotides matching TRBD2. With V trimmed by 0 bases and J by 4 bases, 7 bases remained unmatched. The germline V gene has CDR1 SGHDT and CDR2 YYEEEE. The CDR3 is made up of 15 amino acids.

The rearrangement links TRBV18 to TRBJ1-2; D remains ambiguous. The germline V gene has CDR1 KGHSH and CDR2 LQKENI. The V gene lost 2 bases and the J gene lost 4 bases, with 14 bases spanning the gap. The CDR3 sequence is 15 residues long. The CDR3 DNA reads as TGTGCCAGCTCACCAAGTGTCGGGGAGGCCTATGGCTACACCTTC. Translated: CASSPSVGEAYGYTF.

The rearrangement uses TRBV4-1 and TRBJ2-2; D is unclear. This CDR3 contains 11 residues. Per germline, CDR1 MGHRA and CDR2 YSYEKL. V lost 4 bases, J lost 12 bases, and 9 bases lay in between. CDR3 in amino acids: CASSLGMKLFF. Here the CDR3 DNA reads TGCGCCAGCAGCCTGGGAATGAAGCTGTTTTTT.

This chain uses TRBV4-1 with TRBJ1-1; a possible D gene is TRBD1 (5 bases). The CDR3 is 13 amino acids. Germline V gene data show CDR1 as MGHRA and CDR2 as YSYEKL. The V and J ends lost 7 bases and 1 base respectively, with 10 bases between them. The DNA for the CDR3 is TGCGCCAGCACAGCGGGGCCGAACACTGAAGCTTTCTTT. This encodes CASTAGPNTEAFF.

The chain recombines TRBV7-2 with TRBJ1-2, with a possible D match to TRBD1 (6 bases). CDR3 size: 13 residues. Germline V gene sequence: CDR1 SGHTA, CDR2 FQGNSA. V was pared by 5 bases and J by 4 bases, with 11 bases between. The CDR3: CASSGWTAYGYTF. CDR3 DNA: TGTGCCAGCAGCGGGTGGACAGCCTATGGCTACACCTTC.

The chain carries TRBV9 and TRBJ2-3; D is unresolved. Per germline, CDR1 SGDLS and CDR2 YYNGEE. The V end lost 1 base, the J end lost 6 bases, and 9 bases lay between the germline ends. The CDR3 totals 13 residues. The CDR3 loop is CASSVQGLDTQYF. The CDR3 DNA sequence: TGTGCCAGCAGCGTACAAGGGCTCGATACGCAGTATTTT.

The V and J genes are TRBV4-3 and TRBJ2-4, with TRBD2 identical over 7 bases. This CDR3 is 11 amino acids long. Germline V gene data show CDR1 as LGHNA and CDR2 as YSLEER. V lost 3 bases and J lost 10; bases outside the gene matches: 0. Here the CDR3 DNA reads TGCGCCAGCAGCCAGGGGGGGATTCAGTACTTC. It encodes CASSQGGIQYF.

V is TRBV5-1 and J is TRBJ2-7; TRBD2 agrees at 7 bases. Germline V lookup: CDR1 SGHRS, CDR2 YFSETQ. The CDR3 is made up of 15 amino acids. Trimming at V came to 1 base and at J to 2 bases, leaving 6 bases not matched to a gene. CDR3 DNA: TGCGCCAGCAGCTTGTCTAGCGGCGTCACCTACGAGCAGTACTTC. Amino acids: CASSLSSGVTYEQYF.

J is TRBJ1-3 and V is TRBV9; no clear D. V shed 0 bases and J shed 1 base, with 11 bases lying between them. Germline V gene lookup returns CDR1 SGDLS and CDR2 YYNGEE. The CDR3 consists of 16 residues. The CDR3 loop is CASSVGTVSSGNTIYF. CDR3 in DNA: TGTGCCAGCAGCGTAGGAACAGTCAGTTCTGGAAACACCATATATTTT.

The chain combines TRBV6-5 with TRBJ2-7; D may be TRBD1 or TRBD2 (5 bases each). V lost 5 bases and J lost 5, with 10 bases in between. The germline gives CDR1 MNHEY, CDR2 SVGAGI. The CDR3 covers 12 residues. The CDR3 nucleotides are TGTGCCAGCAGTACCCTGGGGGACGAGCAGTACTTC. Translation: CASSTLGDEQYF.

The chain recombines TRBV7-8 with TRBJ2-5, with D tentatively TRBD2 (6 bases). The CDR3 spans 18 residues. CDR1 and CDR2 from the germline V gene are SGHVS and FQNEAQ. Trimming took off 2 bases at V and 4 bases at J, with 23 bases between the two ends. The CDR3 here is CASSLPMPQRASIETQYF. In nucleotides, the CDR3 is TGTGCCAGCAGCTTACCTATGCCCCAGCGGGCTAGCATAGAGACCCAGTACTTC.

The CDR3 DNA sequence: TGTGCCACCAGCAGAGATAGAGGCACCTTCTATGGCTACACCTTC. Residues: CATSRDRGTFYGYTF. The chain employs TRBV15 and TRBJ1-2; no firm D call. This CDR3 has 15 amino acids. Trimming pared 0 bases from V and 4 bases from J, leaving 12 bases between. From germline, CDR1 is LNHNV and CDR2 YYDKDF (reference sequence). The full variable domain, in which reference TRBV15 and TRBJ1-2 provide the parts outside the CDR3, is DAMVIQNPRYQVTQFGKPVTLSCSQTLNHNVMYWYQQKSSQAPKLLFHYYDKDFNNEADTPDNFQSRRPNTSFCFLDIRSPGLGDTAMYLCATSRDRGTFYGYTFGSGTRLTVV.

The chain couples TRBV11-2 to TRBJ2-7; the D gene is possibly TRBD2 (6 bases). Germline loops: CDR1 SGHAT, CDR2 FQNNGV. The CDR3 contains 12 residues. V lost 2 bases and J 7 bases, leaving 9 bases between the germline ends. The CDR3 protein is CASSLYGREQYF. CDR3 DNA sequence: TGTGCCAGCAGCTTATACGGGAGAGAGCAGTACTTC.

The chain carries TRBV6-6 and TRBJ1-1, with no clear D. Germline CDR1 MNHNY, CDR2 SVGAGI (reference sequence). V shed 0 bases and J shed 1 base, with 9 bases lying between them. There are 15 residues in the CDR3. The CDR3 loop is CASSYSALKNTEAFF. For the CDR3, the DNA is TGTGCCAGCAGTTACTCGGCCCTAAAGAACACTGAAGCTTTCTTT.

V gene TRBV6-5 combines with J gene TRBJ1-1; the match to TRBD1 covers 7 bases. The germline V gene has CDR1 MNHEY and CDR2 SVGAGI. J lost 5 bases, V lost 5 bases, and 8 bases had no gene match. The CDR3 spans 14 residues. The CDR3 DNA reads as TGTGCCAGCAGTAGAGGGGGCGCGCGGACTGAAGCTTTCTTT. Translating it yields CASSRGGARTEAFF.

The CDR3 protein is CASSAGTSGWNEQFF. The CDR3 region has the DNA TGTGCCAGCAGCGCCGGGACTAGCGGGTGGAATGAGCAGTTCTTC. The chain is built from TRBV9 and TRBJ2-1, with 12 bases matching TRBD2. Germline V gene lookup returns CDR1 SGDLS and CDR2 YYNGEE. The junction had 5 bases not matched to a gene; V was cut back by 3 bases and J by 7 bases. The CDR3 contains 15 residues.

The chain uses TRBV2 and TRBJ2-7; D might be TRBD2 (6 bases). Germline V gene data show CDR1 as SNHLY and CDR2 as FYNNEI. The CDR3 is 13 amino acids. V gave up 6 bases and J gave up 4 bases, with 13 bases separating them. The CDR3 sequence is CASRSGLLYEQYF. The CDR3 DNA sequence: TGTGCCAGCAGGAGCGGGCTATTATACGAGCAGTACTTC.

V usage is TRBV14 and J usage is TRBJ2-3; TRBD2 matches 7 bases. The CDR3 has 15 residues. Germline values: CDR1 SGHDN, CDR2 FVKESK. Losses at the gene ends were 4 bases for V and 0 bases for J; bases not matched to a gene: 4. As DNA, the CDR3 is TGTGCCAGCAGCCGGGAGGGTCCTAGCACAGATACGCAGTATTTT. It encodes CASSREGPSTDTQYF.

The V call is TRBV2, the J call TRBJ1-5; no clear D gene. Germline V gives CDR1 SNHLY, CDR2 FYNNEI. The CDR3 totals 16 residues. Trimming took 5 bases from V and 2 from J, leaving 16 bases between them. The CDR3 sequence is CASSRGGKFGNQPQHF. The CDR3 bases are TGTGCCAGCAGTAGAGGAGGGAAGTTCGGCAATCAGCCCCAGCATTTT.

This chain uses TRBV4-1 with TRBJ2-2; D possibly corresponds to TRBD2 (6 bases). Germline V gene sequence: CDR1 MGHRA, CDR2 YSYEKL. CDR3 length: 15 residues. Trimming stripped 0 bases from V and 5 bases from J, with 10 bases between. DNA for the CDR3: TGCGCCAGCAGCCAAGAACACCGGGGGACCGGGGAGCTGTTTTTT. This sequence encodes CASSQEHRGTGELFF.